This T cell receptor (beta chain) was sequenced for a study of T cells in Graves' hyperthyroidism and ophthalmopathy. General study points: Blood also held most thyroid clonotypes expanded beyond 0.001.

Amplified regions were TCR beta CDR3 sequences from RNA transcripts. The HTBI primer set drove a first-round RT-PCR of the TCR CDR3. TCRdb passed the multiplex PCR reads through MiXCR, listing each CDR3 protein once. This sample has some 300,000 distinct CDR3 sequences, with around 15% found just once. Graves' hyperthyroidism showing no ophthalmopathy progression within 18 months was considered stable. Using more than 7.5 ml of fresh peripheral blood, PBMCs were prepared. The germline V gene encodes CDR1 SQVTM and CDR2 ANQGSEA. The ends were cut back, 6 bases at V and 2 bases at J, with 10 bases in the middle. The CDR3 is made up of 12 amino acids. There are many counts of this clonotype. Its antigen remains unidentified.

V gene TRBV29-1 combines with J gene TRBJ2-5, with D perhaps given as TRBD1 or TRBD2 (6 bases each). The source of this sequence is a woman in her 40s with Graves' hyperthyroidism. The material sequenced was blood. This CDR3 reads CSVGGGQETQYF. The CDR3, as DNA: TGCAGCGTAGGGGGAGGACAAGAGACCCAGTACTTC.